The source of this T cell receptor (beta chain) is a study of identical twins. Study-wide results and caveats: Insertions ran lower in abundant cord blood beta clonotypes, though not in memory repertoires.

TCRdb fed the 5' RACE reads into MiXCR, producing one record per CDR3 protein. The sample shows more than 600,000 distinct CDR3 sequences, around a sixth of them seen only once. From germline, CDR1 is SGHRS and CDR2 YFSETQ. Trimming took off 4 bases at V and 10 bases at J, with 13 bases between the two ends. This CDR3 is 12 amino acids long. In its sample, this clonotype was seen a few times. What it binds is not known. This sample also appeared in a second study, on T cells expressing NK-cell markers. This second study says: Sorted CD3+CD56-NKG2C+, CD3+CD56+NKG2C- and CD3+CD56+NKG2C+ T cells were the source of the TCR beta repertoires. These clonotypes also led the CD3+CD56-NKG2C+ fraction in a handful of donors.

V usage is TRBV5-1 and J usage is TRBJ2-3; D is tentatively TRBD1 or TRBD2 (5 bases each). The clonotype was recovered from a woman aged 18-30 years in good health. The sample consisted of PBMCs. The CDR3 spells CASSLGTPAQYF. CDR3 sequence (DNA): TGCGCCAGCAGCCTGGGGACCCCGGCGCAGTATTTT.